This entry lists 3 T cell receptor beta chains sequenced from one sample in a study of identical twins. From the 5' RACE reads, TCRdb called clonotypes with MiXCR, one entry per CDR3 protein. The data hold 15,000 to 20,000 distinct CDR3 sequences, with roughly 71% observed a single time. The specimen sequenced was memory (CD45RO+) T cells sorted from blood. All receptors derive from a woman under 30 in good health. This table probably holds off-target reads from a library built for another chain.

The chain carries TRBV9 and TRBJ2-1, with D possibly TRBD1 on 5 matching bases. Trimming stripped 0 bases from V and 8 bases from J, with 15 bases between. The CDR3 is made up of 15 amino acids. The germline V gene encodes CDR1 SGDLS and CDR2 YYNGEE. The CDR3 spells CASSVAPGYGYEQFF. The CDR3 DNA follows: TGTGCCAGCAGCGTAGCTCCAGGGTACGGATATGAGCAGTTCTTC. The full variable domain, in which reference TRBV9 and TRBJ2-1 provide the parts outside the CDR3, is DSGVTQTPKHLITATGQRVTLRCSPRSGDLSVYWYQQSLDQGLQFLIQYYNGEERAKGNILERFSAQQFPDLHSELNLSSLELGDSALYFCASSVAPGYGYEQFFGPGTRLTVL.

The chain links TRBV20-1 to TRBJ2-3, with D maybe TRBD1 (5 bases). CDR1 DFQATT and CDR2 SNEGSKA come from the germline V gene (reference sequence). The germline V and J ends were trimmed by 1 base and 2 bases, with 10 bases remaining between them. The CDR3 length is 14 residues. In nucleotides, the CDR3 is TGCAGTGCTAGAGGGACATACTCCACAGATACGCAGTATTTT. Its translation is CSARGTYSTDTQYF.

The chain has TRBV11-3 and TRBJ2-7; tentatively, D is TRBD2 (6 bases). The CDR3 is 16 amino acids. Trimming cost V 1 base and J 0 bases, with 13 bases left between them. Per germline, CDR1 SGHNT and CDR2 YENEEA. The CDR3 DNA sequence: TGTGCCAGCAGCTTAGGGTCGGGAGAATCCTCCTACGAGCAGTACTTC. It translates to CASSLGSGESSYEQYF.